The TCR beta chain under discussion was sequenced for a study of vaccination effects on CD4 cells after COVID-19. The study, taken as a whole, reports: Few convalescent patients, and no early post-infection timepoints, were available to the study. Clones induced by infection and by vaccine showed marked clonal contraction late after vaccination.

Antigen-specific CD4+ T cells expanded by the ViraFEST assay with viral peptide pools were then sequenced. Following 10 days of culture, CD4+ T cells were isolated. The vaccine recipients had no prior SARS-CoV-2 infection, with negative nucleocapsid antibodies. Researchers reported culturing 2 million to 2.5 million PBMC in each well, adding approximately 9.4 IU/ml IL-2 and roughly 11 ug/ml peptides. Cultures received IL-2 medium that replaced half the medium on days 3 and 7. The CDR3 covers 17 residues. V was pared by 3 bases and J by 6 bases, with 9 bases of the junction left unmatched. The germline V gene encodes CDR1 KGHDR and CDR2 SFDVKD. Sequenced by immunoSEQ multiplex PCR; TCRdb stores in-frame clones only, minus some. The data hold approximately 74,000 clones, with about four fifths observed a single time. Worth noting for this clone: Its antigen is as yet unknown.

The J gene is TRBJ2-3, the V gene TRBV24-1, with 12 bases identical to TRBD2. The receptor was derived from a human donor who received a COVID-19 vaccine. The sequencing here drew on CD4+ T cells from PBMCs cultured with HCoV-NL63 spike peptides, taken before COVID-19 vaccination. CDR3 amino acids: CATSDPIRLAGADTQYF. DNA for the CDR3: TGTGCCACCAGTGATCCCATTAGACTAGCGGGGGCGGATACGCAGTATTTT.